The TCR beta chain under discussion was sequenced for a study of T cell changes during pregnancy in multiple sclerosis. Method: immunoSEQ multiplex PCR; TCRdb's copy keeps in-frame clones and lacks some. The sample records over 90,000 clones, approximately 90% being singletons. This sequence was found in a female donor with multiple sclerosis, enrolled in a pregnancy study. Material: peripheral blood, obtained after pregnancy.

DNA of the CDR3: TGTGCCAGCAGCGCCGACAGGGCCAGCTCCTACGAGCAGTACTTC. Translating gives CASSADRASSYEQYF. The J gene is TRBJ2-7, the V gene TRBV11-2; 7 bases are a match to TRBD1. This CDR3 region has 15 residues. The junction had 7 bases not matched to a gene; V was cut back by 5 bases and J by 0 bases. In germline, CDR1 is SGHAT, CDR2 FQNNGV.